The TCR beta chain under discussion was sequenced for a study of beta chain features in type 1 diabetes. Of the isolated RNA, all was reverse transcribed, and so the sequenced material was expressed TCRB transcripts. Using immunoSEQ multiplex PCR, the repertoire was profiled, and TCRdb retains in-frame clones only, with some absent. In the table there are around 500,000 clones, 10% to 12% of which are singletons. This clone was recorded only once. This CDR3 is 16 amino acids long. Trimming at V came to 1 base and at J to 6 bases, leaving 8 bases not matched to a gene. CDR1 SGHNT and CDR2 YYREEE come from the germline V gene (reference sequence).

This chain joins TRBV5-4 and TRBJ2-1; 9 nucleotides line up with TRBD1. Material for sequencing was naive CD4+ T cells from blood. The receptor comes from a woman under 30 in good health. CDR3 nucleotide sequence: TGTGCCAGCAGCTTGCCCCCGGGACAGGGTCTCAATGAGCAGTTCTTC. Protein: CASSLPPGQGLNEQFF. Using reference TRBV5-4 and TRBJ2-1 for the parts outside the CDR3, the full variable domain is ETGVTQSPTHLIKTRGQQVTLRCSSQSGHNTVSWYQQALGQGPQFIFQYYREEENGRGNFPPRFSGLQFPNYSSELNVNALELDDSALYLCASSLPPGQGLNEQFFGPGTRLTVL.